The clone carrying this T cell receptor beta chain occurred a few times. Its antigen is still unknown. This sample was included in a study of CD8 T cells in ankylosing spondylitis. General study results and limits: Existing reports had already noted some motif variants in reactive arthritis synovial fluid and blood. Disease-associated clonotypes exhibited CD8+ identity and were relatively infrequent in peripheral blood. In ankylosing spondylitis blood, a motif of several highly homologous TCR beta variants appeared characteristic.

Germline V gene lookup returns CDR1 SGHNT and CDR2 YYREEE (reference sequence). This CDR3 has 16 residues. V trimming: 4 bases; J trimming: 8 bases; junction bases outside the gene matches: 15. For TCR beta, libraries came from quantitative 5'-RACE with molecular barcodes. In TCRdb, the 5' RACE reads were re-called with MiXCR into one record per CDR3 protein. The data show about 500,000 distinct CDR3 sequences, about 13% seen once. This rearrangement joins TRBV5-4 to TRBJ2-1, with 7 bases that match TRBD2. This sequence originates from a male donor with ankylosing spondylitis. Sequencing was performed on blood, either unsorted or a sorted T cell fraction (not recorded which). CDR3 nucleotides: TGTGCCAGCAGCCGTACCGGGAGGATAGAGAGGGATGAGCAGTTCTTC. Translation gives CASSRTGRIERDEQFF.